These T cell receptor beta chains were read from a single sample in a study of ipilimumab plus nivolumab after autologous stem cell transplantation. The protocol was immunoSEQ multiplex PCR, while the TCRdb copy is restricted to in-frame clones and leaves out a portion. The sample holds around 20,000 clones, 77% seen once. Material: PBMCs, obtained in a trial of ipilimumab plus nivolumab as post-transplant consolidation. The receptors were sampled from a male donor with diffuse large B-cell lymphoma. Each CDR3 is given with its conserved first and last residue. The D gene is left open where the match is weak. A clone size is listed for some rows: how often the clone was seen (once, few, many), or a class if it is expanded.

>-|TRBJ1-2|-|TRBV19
CASMVAGTGYTF
TGTGCCAGCATGGTGGCAGGAACGGGCTACACCTTC
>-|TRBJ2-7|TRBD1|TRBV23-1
CASSQLRDRKVSYEQYF
TGCGCCAGCAGTCAACTCCGGGACAGGAAGGTTTCCTACGAGCAGTACTTC
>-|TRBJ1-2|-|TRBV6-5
CASSRFGTNYGYTF
TGTGCCAGCAGCCGCTTCGGGACTAACTATGGCTACACCTTC
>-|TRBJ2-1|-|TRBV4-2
CASSQALGAHNEQFF
TGTGCCAGCAGCCAAGCCCTGGGGGCTCACAATGAGCAGTTCTTC
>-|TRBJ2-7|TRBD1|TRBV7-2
CASSIAGTGSFLNEQYF
TGTGCCAGCAGCATAGCCGGGACAGGGAGTTTTCTGAACGAGCAGTACTTC
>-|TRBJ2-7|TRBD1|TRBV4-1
CASSQYDAGTGYEQYF
TGCGCCAGCAGCCAGTACGACGCCGGGACAGGATACGAGCAGTACTTC
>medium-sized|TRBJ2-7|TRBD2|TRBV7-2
CASSPEGRLAGDYEQYF
TGTGCCAGCAGCCCTGAGGGAAGACTAGCGGGGGACTATGAGCAGTACTTC
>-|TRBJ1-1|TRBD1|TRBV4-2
CASSQGQGLTEAFF
TGTGCCAGCAGCCAGGGACAGGGGCTCACTGAAGCTTTCTTT
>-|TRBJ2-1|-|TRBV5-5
CASTLDGVSYNEQFF
TGTGCCAGCACATTAGACGGTGTTTCCTACAATGAGCAGTTCTTC
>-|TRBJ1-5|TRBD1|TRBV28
CASSGDRGNQPQHF
TGTGCCAGCAGCGGGGACAGGGGAAATCAGCCCCAGCATTTT
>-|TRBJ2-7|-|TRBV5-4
CASSTFTGSSYEQYF
TGTGCCAGCAGTACTTTTACAGGGAGCTCCTACGAGCAGTACTTC
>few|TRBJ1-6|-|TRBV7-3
CASSLTSDFNSPLHF
TGTGCCAGCAGCTTAACCTCAGATTTCAATTCACCCCTCCACTTT
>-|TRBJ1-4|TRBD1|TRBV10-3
CAIRPQGGNEKLFF
TGTGCCATCAGACCTCAAGGGGGCAACGAAAAACTGTTTTTT
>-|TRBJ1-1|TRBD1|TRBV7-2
CASSHWDRESSEAFF
TGTGCCAGCAGCCATTGGGACAGGGAATCTAGTGAAGCTTTCTTT
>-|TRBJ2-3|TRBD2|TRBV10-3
CAISVSSGGFTDTQYF
TGTGCCATCAGTGTTTCCAGCGGGGGGTTCACAGATACGCAGTATTTT
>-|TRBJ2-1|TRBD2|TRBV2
CASRDGPGGPQNEQFF
TGTGCCAGCAGGGATGGGCCGGGGGGGCCCCAAAATGAGCAGTTCTTC
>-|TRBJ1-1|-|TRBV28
CASSYYANTEAFF
TGTGCCAGCAGCTATTACGCGAACACTGAAGCTTTCTTT
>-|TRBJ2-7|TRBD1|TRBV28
CASRTGTGSPYEQYF
TGTGCCAGCAGGACCGGGACAGGGTCCCCCTACGAGCAGTACTTC
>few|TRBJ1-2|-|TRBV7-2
CASSLDGSYGYTF
TGTGCCAGCAGCTTAGATGGCAGCTATGGCTACACCTTC
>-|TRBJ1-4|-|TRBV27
CASTPWAGAGEKLFF
TGTGCCAGCACCCCATGGGCGGGGGCCGGCGAAAAACTGTTTTTT
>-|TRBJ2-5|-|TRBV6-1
CASSEGERGTQYF
TGTGCCAGCAGTGAAGGGGAGAGGGGGACCCAGTACTTC
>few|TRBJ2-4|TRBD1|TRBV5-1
CASSLGLGQGRAKNIQYF
TGCGCCAGCAGCTTGGGATTGGGACAGGGGCGCGCCAAAAACATTCAGTACTTC
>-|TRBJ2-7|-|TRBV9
CASSVGSGAISYEQYF
TGTGCCAGCAGCGTAGGTTCCGGGGCGATCTCCTACGAGCAGTACTTC
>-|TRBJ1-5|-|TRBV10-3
CAISERRVLGLSNQPQHF
TGTGCCATCAGTGAGCGTAGGGTCCTGGGTTTAAGCAATCAGCCCCAGCATTTT
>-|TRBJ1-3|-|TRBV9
CASSTGGPSGNTIYF
TGTGCCAGCAGCACCGGAGGGCCCTCTGGAAACACCATATATTTT
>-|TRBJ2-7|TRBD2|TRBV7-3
CASSLGPGTTGYEQYF
TGTGCCAGCAGCTTAGGTCCGGGGACTACCGGCTACGAGCAGTACTTC
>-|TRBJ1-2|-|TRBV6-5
CASSYSNDNNYGYTF
TGTGCCAGCAGTTACTCGAATGACAATAACTATGGCTACACCTTC
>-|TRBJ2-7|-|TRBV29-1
CSVRLSPYEQYF
TGCAGCGTTCGCTTGTCCCCATACGAGCAGTACTTC
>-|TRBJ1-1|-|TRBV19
CASSLGTNTEAFF
TGTGCCAGTAGTTTAGGGACGAACACTGAAGCTTTCTTT
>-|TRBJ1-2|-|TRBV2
CASSEGAGGIFDYGYTF
TGTGCCAGCAGTGAGGGGGCAGGTGGGATATTCGACTATGGCTACACCTTC
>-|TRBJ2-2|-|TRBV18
CASSPTGPGELFF
TGTGCCAGCTCACCTACAGGGCCCGGGGAGCTGTTTTTT
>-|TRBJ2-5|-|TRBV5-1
CASSLATGDQETQYF
TGCGCCAGCAGCTTGGCTACTGGCGACCAAGAGACCCAGTACTTC
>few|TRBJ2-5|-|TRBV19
CATRKGLQETQYF
TGTGCCACCCGAAAGGGGCTCCAAGAGACCCAGTACTTC
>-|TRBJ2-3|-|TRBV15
CATTLGRGQGTDTQYF
TGTGCCACCACCTTGGGCCGGGGGCAGGGCACAGATACGCAGTATTTT
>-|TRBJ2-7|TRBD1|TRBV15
CATSRDQRTGATYEQYF
TGTGCCACCAGCAGAGATCAACGGACAGGCGCGACCTACGAGCAGTACTTC
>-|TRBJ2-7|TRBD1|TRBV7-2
CASSLAGQGMYEQYF
TGTGCCAGCAGCCTAGCCGGACAGGGGATGTACGAGCAGTACTTC
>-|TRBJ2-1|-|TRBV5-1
CASSLVMASNEQFF
TGCGCCAGCAGCTTGGTTATGGCTAGCAATGAGCAGTTCTTC